This T cell receptor (beta chain) was profiled in a study of human T cells and chemical hapten exposure. A few counts support this clonotype. Its antigen is as yet unknown. Original data processing: Sample TCR totals centred on a median of about 92,000, ranging about 20,000 to 690,600. TCRdb ran MiXCR on the RACE reads and lists one entry per CDR3 protein. What appears here as the V and J calls and clone size reflects TCRdb's work, not the paper's. The sample records a few hundred thousand distinct CDR3 sequences, about 6% being singletons. This CDR3 has 11 amino acids. The V end was cut by 6 bases, the J end by 4 bases, with 7 bases between. Regarding the study as a whole: There was a positive correlation between PT1 expanded TCR counts and patch test score. No change in TCRs above 1 in 1000 frequency was produced by DPC sensitization.

Time point described: patch test 2, 6 weeks after DPC sensitization. Regarding treatment: therapeutic diphenylcyclopropenone sensitization with weekly scalp DPC. The source was whole blood, collected in connection with sensitization to the hapten diphenylcyclopropenone (DPC). The origin of this receptor is a woman aged 18 to 35 with alopecia areata. Some clones in this sample may be carry-over from other donors' samples. This rearrangement joins TRBV12-3 or TRBV12-4 to TRBJ2-7; perhaps TRBD1 as D (5 bases). The CDR3 nucleotides are TGTGCCAGCAGGGCAGGGTACGAGCAGTACTTC. Residues: CASRAGYEQYF.